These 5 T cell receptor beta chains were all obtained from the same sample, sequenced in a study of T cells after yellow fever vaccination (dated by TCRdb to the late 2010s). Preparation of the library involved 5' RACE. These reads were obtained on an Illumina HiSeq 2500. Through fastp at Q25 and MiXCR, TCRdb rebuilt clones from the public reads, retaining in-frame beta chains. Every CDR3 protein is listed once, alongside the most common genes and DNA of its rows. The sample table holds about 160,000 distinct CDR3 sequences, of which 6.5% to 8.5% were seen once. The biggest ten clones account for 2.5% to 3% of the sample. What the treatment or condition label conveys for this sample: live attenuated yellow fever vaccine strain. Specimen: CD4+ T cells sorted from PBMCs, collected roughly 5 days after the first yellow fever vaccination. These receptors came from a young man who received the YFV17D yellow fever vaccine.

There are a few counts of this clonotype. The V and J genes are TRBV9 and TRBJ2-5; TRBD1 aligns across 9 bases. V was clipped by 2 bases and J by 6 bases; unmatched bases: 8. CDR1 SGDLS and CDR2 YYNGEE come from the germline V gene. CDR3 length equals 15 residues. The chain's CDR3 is CASSVGTGRGKTQYF. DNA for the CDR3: TGTGCCAGCAGCGTGGGGACAGGGAGAGGGAAGACCCAGTACTTC.

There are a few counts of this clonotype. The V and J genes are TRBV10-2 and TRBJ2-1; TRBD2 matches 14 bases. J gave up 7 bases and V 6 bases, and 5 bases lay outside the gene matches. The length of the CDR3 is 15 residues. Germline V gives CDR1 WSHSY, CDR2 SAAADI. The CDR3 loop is CASSRLAGGQNEQFF. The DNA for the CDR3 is TGCGCCAGCAGCAGACTAGCGGGGGGGCAGAATGAGCAGTTCTTC.

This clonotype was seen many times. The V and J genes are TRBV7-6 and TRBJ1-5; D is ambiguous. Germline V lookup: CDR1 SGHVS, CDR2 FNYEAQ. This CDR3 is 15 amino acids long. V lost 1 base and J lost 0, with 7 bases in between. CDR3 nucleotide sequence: TGTGCCAGCAGCTTAGGGGGTAATAGCAATCAGCCCCAGCATTTT. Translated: CASSLGGNSNQPQHF. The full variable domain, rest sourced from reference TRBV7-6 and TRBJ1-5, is GAGVSQSPRYKVTKRGQDVALRCDPISGHVSLYWYRQALGQGPEFLTYFNYEAQQDKSGLPNDRFSAERPEGSISTLTIQRTEQRDSAMYRCASSLGGNSNQPQHFGDGTRLSIL.

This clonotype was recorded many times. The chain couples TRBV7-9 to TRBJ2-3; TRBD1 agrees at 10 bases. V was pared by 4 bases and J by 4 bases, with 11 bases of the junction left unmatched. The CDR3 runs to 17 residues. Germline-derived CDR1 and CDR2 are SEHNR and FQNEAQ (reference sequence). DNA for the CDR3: TGTGCCAGCAGCTCCATGACCGGGACAGGGGTCCCAGATACGCAGTATTTT. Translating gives CASSSMTGTGVPDTQYF. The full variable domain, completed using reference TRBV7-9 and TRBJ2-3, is DTGVSQNPRHKITKRGQNVTFRCDPISEHNRLYWYRQTLGQGPEFLTYFQNEAQLEKSRLLSDRFSAERPKGSFSTLEIQRTEQGDSAMYLCASSSMTGTGVPDTQYFGPGTRLTVL.

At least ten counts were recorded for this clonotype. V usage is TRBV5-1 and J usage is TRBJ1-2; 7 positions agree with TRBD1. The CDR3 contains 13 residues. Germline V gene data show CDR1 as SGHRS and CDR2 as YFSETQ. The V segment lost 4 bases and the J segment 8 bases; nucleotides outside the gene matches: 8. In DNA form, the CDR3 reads TGCGCCAGCAGCCCCCCACAGGGGAACGGCTACACCTTC. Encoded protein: CASSPPQGNGYTF.